This entry describes one TCR beta chain. TCRdb ran MiXCR on the 5' RACE reads and lists one entry per CDR3 protein. This sample has fewer than 100,000 distinct CDR3 sequences; 5.8% occur once, and the top ten carry more than 40%. These data belong to a study of T cells after yellow fever vaccination. The CDR3 length is 11 residues. Germline-derived CDR1 and CDR2 are LNHDA and SQIVND (reference sequence). Trimming removed 10 bases at V and 7 bases at J, with 13 bases between. The sample here was CD8+ T cells sorted from PBMCs, taken 10 days after the yellow fever booster vaccination. The clonotype was recovered from a man aged 18 to 29 who received the YFV17D yellow fever vaccine. The chain uses TRBV19 and TRBJ1-2; maybe TRBD1 (6 bases). CDR3 nucleotides: TGTGCCACCGCAAGAGGGGGTGGCTACACCTTC. Translation gives CATARGGGYTF.